The T cell receptor (beta chain) described here comes from a study of T cell repertoires in cytomegalovirus infection. About this clonotype: Antigen specificity is unknown.

Via MiXCR, TCRdb re-called the reads, giving one row per CDR3 protein. This table holds about 310,000 distinct CDR3 sequences, roughly 25% found once. Germline CDR1 and CDR2: MNHGY and SAAAGT. The CDR3 loop spans 15 amino acids. V gave up 4 bases and J gave up 5 bases, with 17 bases separating them. This receptor was taken from a human donor in good health (CMV status not recorded). Some clones in this sample may be carry-over from other donors' samples. The specimen comprised cultured PBMCs, sampled from culture after CMV antigen stimulation. The chain combines TRBV6-8 with TRBJ1-1; D unclear. The CDR3 DNA sequence: TGTGCCAGCAGTTCTCTCCTTGGTGTGCCGACTGAAGCTTTCTTT. This encodes CASSSLLGVPTEAFF.